The subject of this entry is one TCR beta chain. Its antigen is not identified. Germline V CDR1 and CDR2: DFQATT, SNEGSKA (reference sequence). The CDR3 totals 13 residues. V was clipped by 1 base and J by 3 bases, with 10 bases between them. This sample is drawn from a study of T-cell reconstitution after alpha-beta-depleted transplantation in children. Preparing the TCRbeta library involved the use of unique molecular identifiers. TCRdb independently ran MiXCR on the PCR reads; one entry per CDR3 protein. The sample carries 100,000 or so distinct CDR3 sequences, about 22% recorded once. Study-wide findings and caveats: By one year post-transplant, T-cell counts and diversity largely arose from T cells that were newly produced. It was surviving recipient T cells and thymic progenitors that gave some patients high TCRbeta diversity at day 60. Expanded clones from the graft, numbering several hundred, reportedly supplied alpha-beta T cells about two months after transplant.

The receptor's source is a boy aged 2 to 10 with acute lymphoblastic leukemia, due to receive a stem cell transplant. This rearrangement joins TRBV20-1 to TRBJ2-7; D possibly matches TRBD1 or TRBD2 (5 bases each). Here the sequenced sample was PBMCs, taken before TCRalphabeta/CD19-depleted stem cell transplant. The CDR3 protein is CSARAGTFYEQYF. CDR3 in DNA: TGCAGTGCTAGAGCCGGGACCTTCTACGAGCAGTACTTC.